This T cell receptor (beta chain) appears in the sequencing data of a study of CD8 T cells in ankylosing spondylitis. Germline V gene lookup returns CDR1 SEHNR and CDR2 FQNEAQ (reference sequence). V was trimmed by 2 bases and J by 4 bases, leaving 5 bases between them. The CDR3 contains 13 residues. TCRdb called the 5' RACE reads again in MiXCR, with one record for every CDR3 protein. The sample carries 85,000 to 100,000 distinct CDR3 sequences, about 8.1% recorded once. Findings of the study overall: Ankylosing spondylitis blood seemed to carry a telltale TCR beta motif made of several highly homologous variants. As for the disease-linked clones, they showed a CD8+ phenotype and occurred at relatively low frequencies in peripheral blood.

There are many counts of this clonotype. Its antigen is not identified. The source is a male donor with ankylosing spondylitis or in good health (not recorded which). This rearrangement joins TRBV7-9 to TRBJ2-2; D gene uncertain. The sample comprised blood, either unsorted or a sorted T cell fraction (not recorded which). CDR3 sequence reads: CASSLFRTGELFF. CDR3 coding DNA: TGTGCCAGCAGCTTATTTCGCACCGGGGAGCTGTTTTTT.